The T cell receptor beta chain described here comes from a study of early T cells in non-severe SARS-CoV-2 infection. Study-wide context: Bulk RNA taken from unsorted whole blood was sequenced, leaving chains unpaired.

CDR3 length: 17 residues. V dropped 0 bases and J dropped 1 base, with 12 bases sitting between them. The germline CDR1 and CDR2 sequences are SGHVS and FNYEAQ. Individual cDNA molecules carried attached unique molecular identifiers. MiXCR was run by TCRdb on the 5' RACE reads, yielding one entry per CDR3 protein. The profile shows roughly 51,000 distinct CDR3 sequences, 5.5% to 7.5% of them singletons. Study results and caveats: Sequences matched to VDJdb favored anti-spike CD8 responses, while private and CD4 specificities were missed.

In its sample, this clonotype is medium-sized (0.01 to 0.1%). Its target is unknown. V and J are TRBV7-6 and TRBJ2-2, with D possibly matching TRBD1 (5 bases). The source is an adult who was a healthcare worker with PCR-confirmed SARS-CoV-2 infection or an uninfected control (not recorded which). Material: whole blood. As DNA, the CDR3 is TGTGCCAGCAGCTTAGCTATAAAGGGGCGGAACACCGGGGAGCTGTTTTTT. It codes for CASSLAIKGRNTGELFF.